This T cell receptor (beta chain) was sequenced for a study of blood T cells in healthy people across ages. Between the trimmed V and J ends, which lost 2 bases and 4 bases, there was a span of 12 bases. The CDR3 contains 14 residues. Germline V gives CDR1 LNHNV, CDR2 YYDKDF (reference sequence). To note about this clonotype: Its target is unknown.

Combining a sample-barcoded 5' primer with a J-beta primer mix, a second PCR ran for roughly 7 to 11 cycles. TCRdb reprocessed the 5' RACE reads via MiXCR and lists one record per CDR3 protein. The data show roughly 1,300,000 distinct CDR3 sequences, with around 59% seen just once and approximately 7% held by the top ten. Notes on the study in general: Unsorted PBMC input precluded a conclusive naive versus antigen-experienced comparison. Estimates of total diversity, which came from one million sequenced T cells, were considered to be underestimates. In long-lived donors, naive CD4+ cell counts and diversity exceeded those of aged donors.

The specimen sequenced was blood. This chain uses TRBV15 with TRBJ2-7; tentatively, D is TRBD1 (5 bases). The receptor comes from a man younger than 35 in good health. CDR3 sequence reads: CATSRTRASYEQYF. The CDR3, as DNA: TGTGCCACCAGCAGAACCAGGGCATCTTACGAGCAGTACTTC.